This passage covers 28 T cell receptor beta chains from one sample sequenced in a study of human T cells and chemical hapten exposure (dated by TCRdb to 2020 to 2022). Libraries came from RACE. The sequencer was a NextSeq 500. TCRdb handled the public reads itself, with Q25 trimming in fastp and clone calling in MiXCR, and kept productive beta chains. Each CDR3 protein appears once, grouped with its most common genes and DNA. For this sample there are under 450,000 distinct CDR3 sequences; nearly 5% appear just once. Approximately 2.1% of the sample lies in the top ten. Sample time point, as interpreted from the label and publication: patch test 1, 2 weeks after DPC sensitization. Per the publication, the treatment or condition label means: therapeutic diphenylcyclopropenone sensitization with weekly scalp DPC. Here the sequenced sample was whole blood, taken in connection with sensitization to the hapten diphenylcyclopropenone (DPC). The source is a woman between 45 and 65 years old with alopecia areata. Some clones in this sample may be carry-over from other donors' samples.

This clonotype was counted at least ten times. This chain connects TRBV28 to TRBJ2-2; D is possibly TRBD1 (6 bases). CDR3 length: 12 amino acids. CDR1 is MDHEN, CDR2 SYDVKM, per germline. V lost 6 bases to trimming and J lost 6 bases, with 8 bases between them. The CDR3 sequence: CASRTGSGELFF. The CDR3 region has the DNA TGTGCCAGCAGAACAGGGTCCGGGGAGCTGTTTTTT.

J is TRBJ1-1 and V is TRBV7-8; D unclear. Trimming pared 8 bases from V and 0 bases from J, leaving 16 bases between. Germline CDR1 SGHVS, CDR2 FQNEAQ. This CDR3 is 15 amino acids long. This chain's CDR3 is CASQPWERMNTEAFF. DNA for the CDR3: TGTGCCAGCCAGCCCTGGGAGAGGATGAACACTGAAGCTTTCTTT.

This clonotype has a handful of counts. The V gene is TRBV7-2, the J gene TRBJ1-3; 7 nucleotides match TRBD1. In germline, CDR1 is SGHTA, CDR2 FQGNSA. The length of the CDR3 is 14 residues. Unmatched junction bases numbered 3, after V lost 5 bases and J lost 2 bases. The CDR3 DNA follows: TGTGCCAGCAGCCCCAGGGGGGCTGGAAACACCATATATTTT. Protein sequence: CASSPRGAGNTIYF.

CDR3: CASSQERGRVGTEAFF. The CDR3 coding sequence is TGCGCCAGCAGCCAAGAGAGGGGCAGGGTAGGCACTGAAGCTTTCTTT. This chain uses TRBV4-3 with TRBJ1-1; TRBD1 is a possible D gene (5 bases). V was trimmed by 0 bases and J by 4 bases, leaving 15 bases between them. Germline CDR1 is LGHNA and CDR2 is YSLEER. This CDR3 is 16 amino acids long.

The chain employs TRBV6-6 and TRBJ2-5, with a weak D call TRBD1 (5 bases). The germline V and J ends were trimmed by 2 bases and 1 base, with 8 bases remaining between them. The CDR3 covers 14 residues. The germline V gene has CDR1 MNHNY and CDR2 SVGAGI (reference sequence). In DNA, the CDR3 is TGTGCCAGCAGTTACGGGGCGGTCCAAGAGACCCAGTACTTC. It translates to CASSYGAVQETQYF.

This clonotype was found a few times. J is TRBJ1-1 and V is TRBV7-2; 8 bases line up with TRBD1. Germline CDR1 SGHTA, CDR2 FQGNSA. After removal of 1 base from V and 6 bases from J, the junction contained 7 bases not matched to a gene. The length of the CDR3 is 15 residues. The CDR3 DNA reads as TGTGCCAGCAGCTTAGGGGCAGGGGGCTGGCCTGAAGCTTTCTTT. Translating gives CASSLGAGGWPEAFF.

This chain joins TRBV13 and TRBJ2-3, with a possible D match to TRBD2 (5 bases). Trimming left V 5 bases short and J 2 bases short, with 11 bases between. Germline CDR1 is PRHDT and CDR2 is FYEKMQ (reference sequence). CDR3 length: 14 residues. DNA for the CDR3: TGTGCCAGCAGCCGCGGGTTACCCACAGATACGCAGTATTTT. This translates into CASSRGLPTDTQYF.

The sample holds many counts of this clonotype. The rearrangement links TRBV24-1 to TRBJ2-6; a possible D gene is TRBD1 (5 bases). The CDR3 is made up of 16 amino acids. Between the trimmed V and J ends, which lost 4 bases and 4 bases, there was a span of 13 bases. Germline V gene lookup returns CDR1 KGHDR and CDR2 SFDVKD. In nucleotides, the CDR3 is TGTGCCACCAGTGACCGTGACAGCCCCGGGGCCAACGTCCTGACTTTC. Translating gives CATSDRDSPGANVLTF.

The J gene is TRBJ2-2, the V gene TRBV2, with unresolved D. Trimming removed 2 bases at V and 6 bases at J, with 10 bases between. This CDR3 has 14 amino acids. Germline loops: CDR1 SNHLY, CDR2 FYNNEI. DNA for the CDR3: TGTGCCAGCAGTGAAAACTTCTCCTCCGGGGAGCTGTTTTTT. This translates into CASSENFSSGELFF.

The table lists this clonotype with many counts. This chain joins TRBV5-1 and TRBJ1-2; tentatively, D is TRBD1 (5 bases). V was trimmed by 0 bases and J by 4 bases, leaving 13 bases between them. The CDR3 is 15 residues long. Per germline, CDR1 SGHRS and CDR2 YFSETQ. This chain's CDR3 is CASSLDTGEIYGYTF. The CDR3 bases are TGCGCCAGCAGCTTGGACACGGGGGAAATCTATGGCTACACCTTC.

This clonotype has a handful of counts. The chain has TRBV6-5 and TRBJ2-4, with 8 bases lining up with TRBD1. This CDR3 comprises 13 residues. Germline V gene lookup returns CDR1 MNHEY and CDR2 SVGAGI. The V segment lost 7 bases and the J segment 9 bases; nucleotides outside the gene matches: 8. Here the CDR3 reads CASTGQGTGIQYF. CDR3 in DNA: TGTGCCAGCACCGGACAGGGAACGGGCATTCAGTACTTC.

The sample holds a few counts of this clonotype. V gene TRBV5-1 combines with J gene TRBJ2-1; no clear D gene. There are 12 residues in the CDR3. Between the trimmed V and J ends, which lost 0 bases and 8 bases, there was a span of 6 bases. Germline values: CDR1 SGHRS, CDR2 YFSETQ. The DNA for the CDR3 is TGCGCCAGCAGCTTGGATGGGGATGAGCAGTTCTTC. Protein sequence: CASSLDGDEQFF.

This clonotype was counted a few times. The DNA for the CDR3 is TGTGCCAGCAGCTTAGCGCTTCTCGGGAGTGACTACGAGCAGTACTTC. Translating it yields CASSLALLGSDYEQYF. The chain carries TRBV7-9 and TRBJ2-7; maybe TRBD2 (6 bases). Germline CDR1 and CDR2: SEHNR and FQNEAQ (reference sequence). V lost 0 bases, J lost 3 bases, and 15 bases lay in between. The CDR3 is 16 residues long.

The chain joins TRBV29-1 to TRBJ1-2; D gene uncertain. The CDR3 extends over 11 amino acids. The V gene's germline CDR1 is SQVTM and CDR2 ANQGSEA. The germline V and J ends were trimmed by 6 bases and 4 bases, with 9 bases remaining between them. The CDR3 DNA reads TGCAGCGTGGGTAGTTCCTATGGCTACACCTTC. This encodes CSVGSSYGYTF.

This clonotype turned up a few times. The chain links TRBV4-1 to TRBJ2-7; D may be TRBD2 (5 bases). Germline V gene data show CDR1 as MGHRA and CDR2 as YSYEKL. The CDR3 is 18 residues long. The ends were cut back, 0 bases at V and 5 bases at J, with 23 bases in the middle. CDR3 in DNA: TGCGCCAGCAGCCAAGATGCGGGTTTCCCGCGCCGGGTCCACGAGCAGTACTTC. This gives the protein CASSQDAGFPRRVHEQYF.

There are many counts of this clonotype. The chain carries TRBV6-5 and TRBJ1-4; a weak D match, TRBD1 (6 bases). V lost 2 bases and J 0 bases, leaving 10 bases between the germline ends. The V gene's germline CDR1 is MNHEY and CDR2 SVGAGI. CDR3 length: 16 residues. This CDR3 is CASSYVGGATNEKLFF. CDR3 nucleotides: TGTGCCAGCAGTTACGTAGGGGGTGCAACTAATGAAAAACTGTTTTTT.

This clonotype was seen only a few times. This chain links TRBV20-1 with TRBJ1-2; perhaps TRBD1 as D (6 bases). This CDR3 is built from 14 residues. Germline loops: CDR1 DFQATT, CDR2 SNEGSKA (reference sequence). The germline V and J ends were trimmed by 2 bases and 3 bases, with 13 bases remaining between them. In DNA, the CDR3 is TGCAGTGCTAGAAGCCCAACAGGGTACTATGGCTACACCTTC. It translates to CSARSPTGYYGYTF.

The J gene is TRBJ2-7, the V gene TRBV7-6, with 9 positions matching TRBD1. V shed 1 base, J shed 6 bases, and the junction held 10 bases outside the gene matches. CDR1 and CDR2 (germline): SGHVS, FNYEAQ. This CDR3 region has 16 residues. For the CDR3, the DNA is TGTGCCAGCAGCTTAGATCCCCCCGGGACAGGGACCGAGCAGTACTTC. Translated: CASSLDPPGTGTEQYF.

This clonotype was seen only a few times. The chain is built from TRBV13 and TRBJ2-5; D is perhaps TRBD2 (6 bases). Deletions cut 4 bases from V and 5 bases from J, with 14 bases between. The CDR3 totals 14 residues. Germline CDR1 PRHDT, CDR2 FYEKMQ (reference sequence). The chain's CDR3 is CASSSRRAGETQYF. Here the CDR3 DNA reads TGTGCCAGCAGCTCCAGGAGGGCCGGTGAGACCCAGTACTTC.

This clonotype has a handful of counts. This rearrangement joins TRBV27 to TRBJ1-2; D is uncertain. Trimming cost V 6 bases and J 4 bases, with 15 bases left between them. The CDR3 loop spans 14 amino acids. Per germline, CDR1 MNHEY and CDR2 SMNVEV (reference sequence). The CDR3 spells CASSPGLGPYGYTF. In nucleotides, the CDR3 is TGTGCCAGCAGCCCAGGTCTGGGTCCCTATGGCTACACCTTC.

The rearrangement links TRBV29-1 to TRBJ1-1, with 7 bases aligning to TRBD1. Germline CDR1 and CDR2: SQVTM and ANQGSEA. With 6 bases clipped from V and 4 bases from J, the junction kept 2 bases outside the gene matches. The CDR3 spans 11 residues. This CDR3 reads CSVRGSTEAFF. In DNA form, the CDR3 reads TGCAGCGTCAGGGGGAGCACTGAAGCTTTCTTT.

This sequence joins TRBV14 and TRBJ1-1, with D tentatively TRBD1 (6 bases). This CDR3 is built from 15 residues. Germline loops: CDR1 SGHDN, CDR2 FVKESK. V was pared by 4 bases and J by 4 bases, with 16 bases between. CDR3 sequence: CASSLLSGESTEAFF. DNA of the CDR3: TGTGCCAGCAGCCTACTGTCAGGGGAGAGCACTGAAGCTTTCTTT. Full variable domain (outside the CDR3, taken from reference TRBV14 and TRBJ1-1): EAGVTQFPSHSVIEKGQTVTLRCDPISGHDNLYWYRRVMGKEIKFLLHFVKESKQDESGMPNNRFLAERTGGTYSTLKVQPAELEDSGVYFCASSLLSGESTEAFFGQGTRLTVV.

This clonotype was seen more than once but under ten times. This chain uses TRBV5-5 with TRBJ1-2; TRBD1 matches at 7 bases. In germline, CDR1 is SGHKS, CDR2 YYEKEE (reference sequence). CDR3 length: 15 residues. V lost 2 bases to trimming and J lost 3 bases; unmatched junction nucleotides: 7. This CDR3 is CASSFTGEADYGYTF. The CDR3 DNA is TGTGCCAGCAGCTTTACAGGGGAAGCTGACTATGGCTACACCTTC.

This clonotype occurred many times. The chain carries TRBV29-1 and TRBJ1-2, with unresolved D. This CDR3 has 13 amino acids. The germline V and J ends were trimmed by 7 bases and 0 bases, with 12 bases remaining between them. The germline V gene has CDR1 SQVTM and CDR2 ANQGSEA. CDR3 coding DNA: TGCAGCGCCGTAAGTCAGGCTAACTATGGCTACACCTTC. This sequence encodes CSAVSQANYGYTF.

This clonotype was seen many times. The chain combines TRBV7-9 with TRBJ2-7, with a weak D call TRBD1 (5 bases). Per germline, CDR1 SEHNR and CDR2 FQNEAQ (reference sequence). Trimming left V 0 bases short and J 1 base short, with 10 bases between. This CDR3 is 15 amino acids long. CDR3 in amino acids: CASSLARGQSYEQYF. The CDR3 region has the DNA TGTGCCAGCAGCTTAGCAAGAGGACAATCCTACGAGCAGTACTTC.

This clonotype showed up many times. This rearrangement joins TRBV7-2 to TRBJ2-2; 8 nucleotides align to TRBD1. This CDR3 is built from 16 residues. Germline V gene data show CDR1 as SGHTA and CDR2 as FQGNSA. With 2 bases clipped from V and 5 bases from J, the junction kept 7 bases outside the gene matches. The CDR3 protein is CASSLSQGVGTGELFF. The CDR3 DNA is TGTGCCAGCAGCTTATCACAGGGGGTAGGGACCGGGGAGCTGTTTTTT.

This clonotype occurred many times. The chain uses TRBV5-5 and TRBJ2-1; 9 nucleotides agree with TRBD1. The CDR3 is 16 residues long. Trimming removed 5 bases from V and 0 bases from J; junction bases left unmatched: 6. From germline, CDR1 is SGHKS and CDR2 YYEKEE (reference sequence). The CDR3 sequence is CASSTGGSGSYNEQFF. The CDR3 coding sequence is TGTGCCAGCAGTACAGGGGGCTCGGGCTCCTACAATGAGCAGTTCTTC.

This clonotype appeared many times. This chain joins TRBV7-9 and TRBJ2-3, with a tentative D call TRBD2 (7 bases). There are 15 residues in the CDR3. V gave up 3 bases and J gave up 6 bases, with 16 bases separating them. Germline CDR1 SEHNR, CDR2 FQNEAQ (reference sequence). CDR3: CASSFGGGSTDTQYF. Written as DNA, the CDR3 is TGTGCCAGCAGCTTTGGCGGGGGCTCGACGGATACGCAGTATTTT.